This is a list of T cell receptor beta chains from one sample in a study of cytomegalovirus exposure and HLA in healthy donors. The repertoire was sequenced with immunoSEQ multiplex PCR; TCRdb's copy has only in-frame clones and lacks some. The sample gives approximately 130,000 clones, approximately 80% of which show up once; 5.5% to 6% is in the top ten. Sequencing was performed on PBMCs. All receptors derive from a woman between 40 and 55 years old in good health and CMV-seropositive. Each CDR3 is given with its conserved first and last residue. D genes are given only for firm matches.

>TRBJ2-7|TRBV27|.
CASSLNGFAYEQYF
TGTGCCAGCAGTTTGAACGGGTTCGCCTACGAGCAGTACTTC
>TRBJ2-1|TRBV5-1|.
CASSLAVRSSYNEQFF
TGCGCCAGCAGCTTGGCGGTTAGGAGCTCCTACAATGAGCAGTTCTTC
>TRBJ1-4|TRBV5-4|TRBD1
CASSLAGTGAEVTNEKLFF
TGTGCCAGCAGCTTGGCGGGTACAGGGGCGGAGGTAACTAATGAAAAACTGTTTTTT
>TRBJ2-3|TRBV7-2|.
CASSRGFRDQTQYF
TGTGCCAGCAGCCGCGGATTCCGGGATCAGACGCAGTATTTT
>TRBJ1-5|TRBV5-1|.
CASSLSGRREEPQHF
TGCGCCAGCAGCTTAAGCGGGAGACGGGAGGAACCCCAGCATTTT
>TRBJ2-5|TRBV5-4|.
CASSTRGQGIETQYF
TGTGCCAGCAGCACCAGGGGCCAGGGAATAGAGACCCAGTACTTC
>TRBJ2-1|TRBV18|TRBD1
CASSRDSRIVSYNEQFF
TGTGCCAGCTCACGGGACAGTAGAATAGTATCCTACAATGAGCAGTTCTTC
>TRBJ1-2|TRBV6-6|TRBD1
CASRRPEGTEVGSYTF
TGTGCCAGCAGACGCCCCGAAGGGACAGAGGTGGGGAGCTACACCTTC
>TRBJ2-2|TRBV7-3|.
CASSLDRESGELFF
TGTGCCAGCAGCTTAGATCGCGAATCCGGGGAGCTGTTTTTT
>TRBJ2-7|TRBV3-1/TRBV3-2|.
CASNVRCF
TGTGCCAGCAACGTGCGGTGCTTC
>TRBJ2-3|TRBV7-9|.
CASSPTSRDRTDTQYF
TGTGCCAGCAGCCCCACCTCTCGCGATCGCACAGATACGCAGTATTTT
>TRBJ2-7|TRBV5-1|.
CASSRTPGDRTYEQYF
TGCGCCAGCAGCCGAACCCCGGGGGACCGAACCTACGAGCAGTACTTC
>TRBJ1-2|TRBV6-1|.
CASSESSGSDGYTF
TGTGCCAGCAGTGAATCTTCAGGGTCTGATGGCTACACCTTC
>TRBJ2-1|TRBV29-1|.
CSVEGFRRAVF
TGCAGCGTCGAAGGTTTTAGGAGGGCGGTCTTC
>TRBJ2-5|TRBV7-2|.
CASSLGEEETQYF
TGTGCCAGCAGCTTAGGAGAGGAAGAGACCCAGTACTTC